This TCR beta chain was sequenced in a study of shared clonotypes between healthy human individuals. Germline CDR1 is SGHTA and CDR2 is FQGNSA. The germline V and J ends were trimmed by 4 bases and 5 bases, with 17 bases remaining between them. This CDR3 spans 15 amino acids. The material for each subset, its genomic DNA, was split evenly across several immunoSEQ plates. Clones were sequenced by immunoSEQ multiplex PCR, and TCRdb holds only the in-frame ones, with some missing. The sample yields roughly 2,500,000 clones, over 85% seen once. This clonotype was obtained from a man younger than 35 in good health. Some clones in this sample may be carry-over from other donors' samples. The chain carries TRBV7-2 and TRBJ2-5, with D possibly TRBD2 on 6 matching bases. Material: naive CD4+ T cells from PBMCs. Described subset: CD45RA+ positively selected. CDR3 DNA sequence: TGTGCCAGCAGCTGGGGACGGGGGAAGTCCGAGACCCAGTACTTC. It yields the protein CASSWGRGKSETQYF. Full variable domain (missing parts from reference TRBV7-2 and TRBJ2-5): GAGVSQSPSNKVTEKGKDVELRCDPISGHTALYWYRQSLGQGLEFLIYFQGNSAPDKSGLPSDRFSAERTGGSVSTLTIQRTQQEDSAVYLCASSWGRGKSETQYFGPGTRLLVL.